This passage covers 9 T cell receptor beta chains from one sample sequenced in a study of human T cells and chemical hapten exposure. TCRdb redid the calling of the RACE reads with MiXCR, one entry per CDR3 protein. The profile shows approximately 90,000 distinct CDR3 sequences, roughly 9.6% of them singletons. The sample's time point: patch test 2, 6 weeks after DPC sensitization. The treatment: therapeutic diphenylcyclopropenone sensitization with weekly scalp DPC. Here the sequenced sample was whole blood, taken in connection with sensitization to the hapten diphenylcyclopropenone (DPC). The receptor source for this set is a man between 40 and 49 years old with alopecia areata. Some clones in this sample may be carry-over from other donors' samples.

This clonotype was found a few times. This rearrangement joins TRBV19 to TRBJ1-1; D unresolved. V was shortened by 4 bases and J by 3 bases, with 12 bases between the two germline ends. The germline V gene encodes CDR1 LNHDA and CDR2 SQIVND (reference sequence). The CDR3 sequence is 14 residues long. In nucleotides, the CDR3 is TGTGCCAGTAGTACTCTCGCGGACCACACTGAAGCTTTCTTT. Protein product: CASSTLADHTEAFF.

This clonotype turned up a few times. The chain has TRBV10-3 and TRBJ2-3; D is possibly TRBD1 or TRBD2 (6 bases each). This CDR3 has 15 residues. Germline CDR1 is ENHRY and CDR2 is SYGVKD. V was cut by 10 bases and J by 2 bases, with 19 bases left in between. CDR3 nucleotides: TGTGCCACTTCGCCTAGGGGGGCGCCCACAGATACGCAGTATTTT. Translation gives CATSPRGAPTDTQYF.

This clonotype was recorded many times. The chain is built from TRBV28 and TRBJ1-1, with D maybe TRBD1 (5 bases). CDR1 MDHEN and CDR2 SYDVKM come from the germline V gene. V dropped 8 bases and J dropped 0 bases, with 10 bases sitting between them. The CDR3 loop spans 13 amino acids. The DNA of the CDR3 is TGTGCCAGCGGTCCGACAGTGAACACTGAAGCTTTCTTT. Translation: CASGPTVNTEAFF.

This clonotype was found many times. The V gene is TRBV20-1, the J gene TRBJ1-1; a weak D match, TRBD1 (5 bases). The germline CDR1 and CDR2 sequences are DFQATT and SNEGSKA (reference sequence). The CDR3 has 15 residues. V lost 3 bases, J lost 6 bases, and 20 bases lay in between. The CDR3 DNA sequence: TGCAGTGCTAGTGACCGTGGGGGGGAAGGACCTGAAGCTTTCTTT. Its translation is CSASDRGGEGPEAFF.

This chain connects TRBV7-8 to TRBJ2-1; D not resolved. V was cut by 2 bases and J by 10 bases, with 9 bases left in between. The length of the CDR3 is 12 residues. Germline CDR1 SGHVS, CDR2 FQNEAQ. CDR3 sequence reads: CASSLSAREQFF. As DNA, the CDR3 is TGTGCCAGCAGCTTATCGGCCAGGGAGCAGTTCTTC.

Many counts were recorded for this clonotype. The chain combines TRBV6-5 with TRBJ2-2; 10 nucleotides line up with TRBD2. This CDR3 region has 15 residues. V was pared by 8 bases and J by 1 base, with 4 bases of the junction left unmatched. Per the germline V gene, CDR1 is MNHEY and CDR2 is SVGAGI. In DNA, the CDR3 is TGTGCCAGCGGATGGACTAGCGGGAACACCGGGGAGCTGTTTTTT. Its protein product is CASGWTSGNTGELFF.

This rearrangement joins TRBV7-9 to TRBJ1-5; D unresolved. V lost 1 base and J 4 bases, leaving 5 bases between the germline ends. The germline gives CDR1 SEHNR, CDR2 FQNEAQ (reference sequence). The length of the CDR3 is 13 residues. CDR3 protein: CASSLDENQPQHF. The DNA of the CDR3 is TGTGCCAGCAGCTTAGACGAAAATCAGCCCCAGCATTTT.

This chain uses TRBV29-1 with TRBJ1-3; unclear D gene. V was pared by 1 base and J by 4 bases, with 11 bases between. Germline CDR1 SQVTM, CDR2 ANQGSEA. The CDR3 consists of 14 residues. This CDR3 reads CSVEGPGTGNTIYF. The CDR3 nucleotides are TGCAGCGTTGAAGGTCCGGGCACCGGAAACACCATATATTTT.

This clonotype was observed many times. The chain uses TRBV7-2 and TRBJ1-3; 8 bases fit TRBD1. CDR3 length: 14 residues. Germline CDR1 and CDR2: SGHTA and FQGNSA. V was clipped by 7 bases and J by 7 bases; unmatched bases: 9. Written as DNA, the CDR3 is TGTGCCAGCAACGAGCGGACAGGGTCGAACACCATATATTTT. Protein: CASNERTGSNTIYF.